A single T cell receptor beta chain is shown here with its context. The data stem from a study of T cell responses to AZD1222 COVID-19 vaccine. The method was immunoSEQ multiplex PCR; TCRdb's version includes in-frame clones alone and lacks a portion of them. Here the sample spans about 150,000 clones, 88% being singletons. V lost 2 bases and J lost 4, with 13 bases in between. This CDR3 region has 14 residues. CDR1 is SGHRS and CDR2 is YFSETQ in the germline V gene. The rearrangement joins TRBV5-1 to TRBJ2-7; D is ambiguous. Sequenced here: peripheral blood, sampled on day 0 of AZD1222 vaccination. This receptor was taken from an adult in good health. DNA of the CDR3: TGCGCCAGCAGCTTACAATCTAACCATTACGAGCAGTACTTC. Its translation is CASSLQSNHYEQYF.